These T cell receptor beta chains were read from a single sample in a study of blood T cell repertoires in COVID-19. The protocol was immunoSEQ multiplex PCR, while the TCRdb copy is restricted to in-frame clones and leaves out a portion. There are more than 200,000 clones in the sample; 70% to 90% occur only once, and more than 4.5% lies in the top ten. Material: peripheral blood. The receptors originated from a woman in her sixties with COVID-19, enrolled during active disease. Both conserved end residues are part of each CDR3. Fields, in order: clone size, D gene, J gene, V gene, CDR3 protein, CDR3 DNA. D genes are given only for firm matches. Some rows have no size entry. The others give once, few or many, or a class for an expanded clone.

>few|NA|TRBJ2-7|TRBV5-4
CASSPDRPSYEQYF
TGTGCCAGCAGCCCCGACAGGCCTTCCTACGAGCAGTACTTC
>few|NA|TRBJ2-5|TRBV10-3
CAISVGPGATGETQYF
TGTGCCATCAGTGTGGGGCCAGGGGCTACGGGAGAGACCCAGTACTTC
>NA|TRBD1|TRBJ2-1|TRBV18
CASSPGTGLNEQFF
TGTGCCAGCTCCCCCGGGACAGGACTCAATGAGCAGTTCTTC
>NA|TRBD1|TRBJ1-1|TRBV10-3
CAISLSGQGMNTEAFF
TGTGCCATCAGTCTTTCGGGACAGGGAATGAACACTGAAGCTTTCTTT
>NA|TRBD1|TRBJ1-2|TRBV5-1
CASSQAGGDYGYTF
TGCGCCAGCAGCCAGGCAGGGGGCGACTATGGCTACACCTTC
>NA|TRBD2|TRBJ2-1|TRBV2
CASSEVSGRIFDEQFF
TGTGCCAGCAGTGAAGTGAGCGGGAGGATATTTGATGAGCAGTTCTTC
>NA|NA|TRBJ2-1|TRBV7-9
CASSSQGPSYNEQFF
TGTGCCAGCAGCTCCCAGGGGCCGTCCTACAATGAGCAGTTCTTC
>few|NA|TRBJ2-3|TRBV10-3
CASGQSTDTQYF
TGTGCCAGCGGGCAGTCCACAGATACGCAGTATTTT
>NA|TRBD2|TRBJ2-1|TRBV27
CASSIRPGLAGVASEQFF
TGTGCCAGCAGTATCCGCCCGGGACTAGCGGGAGTTGCAAGTGAGCAGTTCTTC
>few|NA|TRBJ1-5|TRBV2
CASSADRDLTQPQHF
TGTGCCAGCAGCGCCGATCGGGACTTAACTCAGCCCCAGCATTTT
>NA|NA|TRBJ1-4|TRBV2
CASSDLRVELFF
TGTGCCAGCAGTGATTTGCGGGTGGAACTGTTTTTT
>NA|TRBD2|TRBJ2-7|TRBV7-3
CASSLGTSGSLNEQYF
TGTGCCAGCAGCTTAGGGACTAGCGGGAGTTTAAACGAGCAGTACTTC
>NA|TRBD1|TRBJ1-2|TRBV30
CAWRGQYYGYTF
TGTGCCTGGAGGGGACAGTACTATGGCTACACCTTC
>once|TRBD1|TRBJ2-5|TRBV29-1
CSGGTGLETQYF
TGCAGCGGGGGGACAGGGCTGGAGACCCAGTACTTC
>NA|TRBD1|TRBJ1-2|TRBV6-2/TRBV6-3
CASSTWTGTNYGYTF
TGTGCCAGCAGTACGTGGACAGGTACTAACTATGGCTACACCTTC
>NA|NA|TRBJ2-7|TRBV21-1
CASSNRRDRGQRTSGRASYEQYF
TGTGCCAGCAGCAATCGCCGGGACAGGGGACAACGGACTAGCGGGAGGGCCTCCTACGAGCAGTACTTC
>NA|NA|TRBJ1-2|TRBV29-1
CSVPTDNYGYTF
TGCAGCGTCCCGACAGACAACTATGGCTACACCTTC
>few|NA|TRBJ2-2|TRBV6-4
CASQGNTGELFF
TGTGCCAGCCAGGGGAACACCGGGGAGCTGTTTTTT
>NA|TRBD2|TRBJ2-1|TRBV6-2/TRBV6-3
CASSLRGGAYNEQFF
TGTGCCAGCAGTTTACGGGGGGGGGCTTACAATGAGCAGTTCTTC
>few|NA|TRBJ2-3|TRBV20-1
CSVTVKDTQYF
TGCAGTGTTACAGTCAAGGATACGCAGTATTTT
>NA|TRBD2|TRBJ2-7|TRBV5-1
CASSGSGKTNYEQYF
TGCGCCAGCAGCGGGAGCGGGAAGACAAACTACGAGCAGTACTTC
>NA|NA|TRBJ2-3|TRBV11-2
CASSLEPWADTQYF
TGTGCCAGCAGCTTAGAACCTTGGGCCGATACGCAGTATTTT
>NA|NA|TRBJ1-2|TRBV4-2
CASSQARGLGYTF
TGTGCCAGCAGCCAAGCCCGAGGGTTGGGCTACACCTTC
>NA|TRBD2|TRBJ2-1|TRBV2
CASSRLAGVYNEQFF
TGTGCCAGCAGCCGACTAGCGGGAGTTTACAATGAGCAGTTCTTC
>NA|TRBD1|TRBJ1-1|TRBV4-1
CASSQEQGWHTEAFF
TGCGCCAGCAGCCAAGAACAGGGGTGGCACACTGAAGCTTTCTTT
>NA|TRBD2|TRBJ2-3|TRBV10-3
CAIRRLAGDTDTQYF
TGTGCCATCAGGAGACTAGCGGGAGACACAGATACGCAGTATTTT
>once|TRBD2|TRBJ2-7|TRBV28
CASGVSGMPYEQYF
TGTGCCAGTGGGGTGAGCGGGATGCCCTACGAGCAGTACTTC
>NA|NA|TRBJ2-7|TRBV13
CASSLGAAYEQYF
TGTGCCAGCAGCTTAGGGGCAGCCTACGAGCAGTACTTC
>NA|NA|TRBJ1-3|TRBV6-1
CASSEAAGGSGNTIYF
TGTGCCAGCAGTGAAGCTGCGGGGGGATCTGGAAACACCATATATTTT
>NA|NA|TRBJ1-6|TRBV28
CASTPGGNSPLHF
TGTGCCAGCACCCCGGGGGGTAATTCACCCCTCCACTTT
>NA|TRBD1|TRBJ1-6|TRBV3-1/TRBV3-2
CASSQDRTGRRNNSPLHF
TGTGCCAGCAGCCAGGACCGGACAGGCCGTAGGAATAATTCACCCCTCCACTTT
>NA|TRBD1|TRBJ1-1|TRBV6-6
CASSYGTGVGTEAFF
TGTGCCAGCAGTTACGGGACAGGGGTTGGGACTGAAGCTTTCTTT
>NA|NA|TRBJ2-2|TRBV9
CASSIVAETGELFF
TGTGCCAGCTCTATAGTTGCGGAGACCGGGGAGCTGTTTTTT
>NA|NA|TRBJ2-2|TRBV3-1/TRBV3-2
CASSPHWNTGELFF
TGTGCCAGCAGCCCCCACTGGAACACCGGGGAGCTGTTTTTT
>NA|NA|TRBJ1-4|TRBV18
CASSPLPGPREKLFF
TGTGCCAGCTCACCACTGCCAGGGCCGCGTGAAAAACTGTTTTTT
>NA|NA|TRBJ2-7|TRBV24-1
CATFRREPTYEQYF
TGTGCCACCTTCAGGCGGGAACCTACCTACGAGCAGTACTTC
>NA|NA|TRBJ1-4|TRBV5-1
CASSLAGQREKLFF
TGCGCCAGCAGCTTGGCGGGACAAAGGGAAAAACTGTTTTTT
>few|TRBD2|TRBJ2-7|TRBV4-2
CASSHAGTTASYEQYF
TGTGCCAGCAGCCATGCCGGGACTACGGCCTCCTACGAGCAGTACTTC